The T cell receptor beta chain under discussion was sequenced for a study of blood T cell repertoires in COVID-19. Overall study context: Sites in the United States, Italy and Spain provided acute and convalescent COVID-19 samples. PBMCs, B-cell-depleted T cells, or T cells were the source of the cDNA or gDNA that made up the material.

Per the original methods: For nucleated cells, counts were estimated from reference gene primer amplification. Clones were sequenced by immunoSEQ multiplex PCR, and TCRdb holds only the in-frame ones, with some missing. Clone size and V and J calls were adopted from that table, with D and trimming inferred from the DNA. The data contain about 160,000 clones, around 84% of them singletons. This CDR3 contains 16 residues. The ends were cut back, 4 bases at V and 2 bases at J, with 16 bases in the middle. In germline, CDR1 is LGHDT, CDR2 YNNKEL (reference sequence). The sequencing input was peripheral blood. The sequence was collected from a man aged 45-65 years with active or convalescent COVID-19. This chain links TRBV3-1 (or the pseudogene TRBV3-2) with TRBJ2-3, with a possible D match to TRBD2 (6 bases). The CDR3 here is CASSPGTQPFTDTQYF. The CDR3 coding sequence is TGTGCCAGCAGCCCAGGGACTCAACCGTTCACAGATACGCAGTATTTT.